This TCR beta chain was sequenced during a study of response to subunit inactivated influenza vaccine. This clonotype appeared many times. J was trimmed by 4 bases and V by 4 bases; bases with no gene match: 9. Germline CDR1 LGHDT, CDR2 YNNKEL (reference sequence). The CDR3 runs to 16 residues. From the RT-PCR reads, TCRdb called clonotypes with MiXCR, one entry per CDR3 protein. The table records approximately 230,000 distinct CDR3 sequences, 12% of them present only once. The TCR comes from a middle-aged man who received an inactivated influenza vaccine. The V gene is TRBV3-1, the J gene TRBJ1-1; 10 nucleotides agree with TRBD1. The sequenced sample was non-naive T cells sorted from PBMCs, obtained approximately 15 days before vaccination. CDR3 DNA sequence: TGTGCCAGCAGCCTCCAACCGGGACAGGGGAGCACTGAAGCTTTCTTT. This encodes CASSLQPGQGSTEAFF.